These 5 T cell receptor beta chains were all obtained from the same sample, sequenced in a study of vaccination effects on CD4 cells after COVID-19. Isolating CD4+ T cells followed approximately 11 days of culture. Participants each got two BNT162b2 or mRNA-1273 vaccine doses. Their recognized antigens are unknown. Sequenced by immunoSEQ multiplex PCR; TCRdb stores in-frame clones only, minus some. The table shows approximately 61,000 clones, with around 73% occurring only once. The sample in question was CD4+ T cells from PBMCs cultured without peptide, obtained after COVID-19 vaccination. The receptors here all came from a human donor who received a COVID-19 vaccine.

J is TRBJ2-2 and V is TRBV18; D remains unclear. V gave up 3 bases and J gave up 7 bases, with 15 bases separating them. Germline CDR1 reads KGHSH; CDR2 reads LQKENI. The CDR3 is made up of 15 amino acids. The CDR3 DNA reads TGTGCCAGCTCACCCTCCGGTGCCATAGGCGGGGAGCTGTTTTTT. Its translation is CASSPSGAIGGELFF. The full variable domain, completed using reference TRBV18 and TRBJ2-2, is NAGVMQNPRHLVRRRGQEARLRCSPMKGHSHVYWYRQLPEEGLKFMVYLQKENIIDESGMPKERFSAEFPKEGPSILRIQQVVRGDSAAYFCASSPSGAIGGELFFGEGSRLTVL.

The V gene is TRBV9, the J gene TRBJ2-1; no reliable D call. Germline V CDR1 and CDR2: SGDLS, YYNGEE. The CDR3 has 13 amino acids. V was cut by 0 bases and J by 8 bases, with 9 bases left in between. The CDR3 is CASSVGLMDEQFF. The CDR3 nucleotides are TGTGCCAGCAGCGTAGGTCTGATGGATGAGCAGTTCTTC.

The chain is built from TRBV29-1 and TRBJ1-1; TRBD1 agrees at 12 bases. From germline, CDR1 is SQVTM and CDR2 ANQGSEA. V gave up 6 bases and J gave up 6 bases; unmatched junction bases: 2. The CDR3 runs to 12 residues. CDR3 loop: CSVGQGASEAFF. As DNA, the CDR3 is TGCAGCGTGGGACAGGGGGCCTCTGAAGCTTTCTTT.

This sequence joins TRBV5-1 and TRBJ2-7; D is ambiguous. The V end lost 2 bases, the J end lost 6 bases, and 12 bases lay between the germline ends. CDR3 length equals 13 residues. The germline V gene encodes CDR1 SGHRS and CDR2 YFSETQ. The CDR3 sequence: CASSLYRTAEQYF. The CDR3 DNA reads TGCGCCAGCAGCTTATATCGAACTGCCGAGCAGTACTTC.

The gene calls are TRBV5-1 and TRBJ1-1; 7 nucleotides agree with TRBD1. The germline V gene has CDR1 SGHRS and CDR2 YFSETQ. V was clipped by 5 bases and J by 0 bases; unmatched bases: 7. The CDR3 contains 15 residues. CDR3 sequence reads: CASRTGTAMNTEAFF. CDR3 nucleotide sequence: TGCGCCAGCAGAACCGGGACAGCGATGAACACTGAAGCTTTCTTT.